The 24 T cell receptor beta chains in this list originate from one sample, sequenced in a study of identical twins. TCRdb processed the 5' RACE reads anew with MiXCR; each CDR3 protein has one entry. The sample comprises about 810,000 distinct CDR3 sequences, approximately 13% of which are singletons, and 1.5% to 2% rests with the top ten. This sample was shared with a second study, whose subject was yellow fever vaccine responses in identical twins.

The specimen was PBMCs. Every receptor here comes from a woman aged 18-35 years in good health.

This clonotype was seen only a few times. J is TRBJ2-7 and V is TRBV29-1, with 7 bases that match TRBD1. V gave up 5 bases and J gave up 6 bases; unmatched junction bases: 10. CDR3 size: 13 residues. Germline CDR1 and CDR2: SQVTM and ANQGSEA. The CDR3 sequence is CSVRPGGGGEQYF. The CDR3 nucleotides read TGCAGCGTTCGGCCAGGGGGTGGCGGCGAGCAGTACTTC.

This chain joins TRBV6-1 and TRBJ2-7; no clear D gene. Trimming took 6 bases from V and 4 from J, leaving 13 bases between them. CDR1 is MNHNS, CDR2 SASEGT, per germline. CDR3 size: 13 residues. The CDR3 loop is CASRDGPLYEQYF. The CDR3 bases are TGTGCCAGCAGGGACGGACCCCTTTACGAGCAGTACTTC.

The V gene is TRBV7-9, the J gene TRBJ2-1; 9 bases map to TRBD2. Per germline, CDR1 SEHNR and CDR2 FQNEAQ (reference sequence). The CDR3 totals 17 residues. The V gene end was trimmed by 7 bases and the J gene end by 8 bases; junction bases not matched to a gene: 18. The DNA for the CDR3 is TGTGCCAGCAAGTTGGGTTTGGCGGGGGGGCTTTCAGATGAGCAGTTCTTC. It encodes CASKLGLAGGLSDEQFF.

This clonotype was counted many times. The chain has TRBV20-1 and TRBJ2-1, with a possible D match to TRBD2 (5 bases). The CDR3 is 14 residues long. Per the germline V gene, CDR1 is DFQATT and CDR2 is SNEGSKA (reference sequence). V shed 5 bases and J shed 6 bases, with 17 bases lying between them. The CDR3 spells CSAFPWAGSNEQFF. The DNA of the CDR3 is TGCAGTGCTTTTCCATGGGCTGGGAGCAATGAGCAGTTCTTC.

This clonotype has a count of ten or more. The V call is TRBV7-9, the J call TRBJ2-1, with 7 bases that match TRBD1. Germline CDR1 and CDR2: SEHNR and FQNEAQ (reference sequence). The V segment lost 5 bases and the J segment 6 bases; nucleotides outside the gene matches: 7. CDR3 length: 14 residues. CDR3 nucleotides: TGTGCCAGCAGCCTCGTTGCAGGGGGCAATGAGCAGTTCTTC. Translated: CASSLVAGGNEQFF.

This chain joins TRBV12-3 or TRBV12-4 and TRBJ2-3, with 9 bases that match TRBD1. This CDR3 is built from 15 residues. The J segment lost 2 bases and the V segment lost 5 bases, leaving 5 bases of the junction unmatched. CDR3 sequence (DNA): TGTGCCAGCAGTCGGACAGGGGCCCCCACAGATACGCAGTATTTT. The encoded protein is CASSRTGAPTDTQYF.

V gene TRBV5-5 combines with J gene TRBJ2-4; D gene unclear. CDR3 length: 17 amino acids. Germline CDR1 SGHKS, CDR2 YYEKEE (reference sequence). With 0 bases removed from V and 8 bases from J, the gap between germline ends came to 21 bases. The CDR3 region has the DNA TGTGCCAGCAGCTTGGAAGGGCAGAGGCTGTTGATTGACATTCAGTACTTC. This gives the protein CASSLEGQRLLIDIQYF.

This sequence joins TRBV10-3 and TRBJ2-1; D is unclear. V lost 3 bases to trimming and J lost 0 bases, with 9 bases between them. The CDR3 contains 15 residues. Germline loops: CDR1 ENHRY, CDR2 SYGVKD. The CDR3: CAISDFQYSYNEQFF. In DNA, the CDR3 is TGTGCCATCAGTGATTTCCAATACTCCTACAATGAGCAGTTCTTC.

This clonotype was found a few times. V usage is TRBV11-2 and J usage is TRBJ2-7, with a possible D match to TRBD2 (5 bases). The CDR3 is made up of 11 amino acids. Per germline, CDR1 SGHAT and CDR2 FQNNGV. Trimming shortened V by 3 bases and J by 6 bases, and 6 bases separated the two germline ends. This chain's CDR3 is CASSFGVEQYV. The CDR3 DNA sequence: TGTGCCAGCAGCTTCGGGGTCGAGCAGTACGTC.

The V and J genes are TRBV5-6 and TRBJ2-2, with D possibly being TRBD2 (6 bases). CDR1 is SGHDT and CDR2 is YYEEEE in the germline V gene. The CDR3 length is 14 residues. Trimming pared 2 bases from V and 6 bases from J, leaving 11 bases between. The CDR3 here is CASSFGLSAGELFF. CDR3 sequence (DNA): TGTGCCAGCAGCTTCGGACTAAGTGCCGGGGAGCTGTTTTTT. The full variable domain, its missing parts supplied by reference TRBV5-6 and TRBJ2-2, is DAGVTQSPTHLIKTRGQQVTLRCSPKSGHDTVSWYQQALGQGPQFIFQYYEEEERQRGNFPDRFSGHQFPNYSSELNVNALLLGDSALYLCASSFGLSAGELFFGEGSRLTVL.

This clonotype came up a few times. This sequence joins TRBV7-8 and TRBJ2-2; a possible D gene is TRBD1 (6 bases). CDR1 is SGHVS, CDR2 FQNEAQ, per germline. Trimming pared 8 bases from V and 0 bases from J, leaving 16 bases between. This CDR3 has 16 amino acids. The CDR3 here is CASLHSRGTNTGELFF. Here the CDR3 DNA reads TGTGCCAGCCTGCATTCAAGGGGGACGAACACCGGGGAGCTGTTTTTT.

This clonotype has a handful of counts. The CDR3: CASSLSVFQETQYF. CDR3 nucleotide sequence: TGTGCCAGCAGCTTATCGGTTTTCCAAGAGACCCAGTACTTC. V usage is TRBV7-9 and J usage is TRBJ2-5, with D hard to call. The CDR3 spans 14 residues. Germline CDR1 reads SEHNR; CDR2 reads FQNEAQ (reference sequence). V was clipped by 2 bases and J by 1 base, with 8 bases between them.

The genes are TRBV5-1 and TRBJ2-2; 10 nucleotides line up with TRBD2. From germline, CDR1 is SGHRS and CDR2 YFSETQ. The CDR3 contains 17 residues. The trim removed 0 bases at V and 0 bases at J, leaving 2 bases unmatched. DNA for the CDR3: TGCGCCAGCAGCTTGGCTAGCGGGAGAGCGAACACCGGGGAGCTGTTTTTT. This gives the protein CASSLASGRANTGELFF.

The J gene is TRBJ2-7, the V gene TRBV19; D might be TRBD1 (6 bases). Germline V gene data show CDR1 as LNHDA and CDR2 as SQIVND (reference sequence). The CDR3 runs 14 residues. V gave up 4 bases and J gave up 1 base, with 11 bases separating them. Written as DNA, the CDR3 is TGTGCCAGTAGTAACAGGGCAGTATCCTACGAGCAGTACTTC. This encodes CASSNRAVSYEQYF.

At least ten counts were recorded for this clonotype. The chain has TRBV24-1 and TRBJ2-3, with D possibly being TRBD1 (6 bases). The CDR3 totals 17 residues. Trimming removed 4 bases from V and 0 bases from J, with 16 bases in between. Germline V gives CDR1 KGHDR, CDR2 SFDVKD. This chain's CDR3 is CATSEDGQLPSTDTQYF. CDR3 in DNA: TGTGCCACCAGTGAGGATGGACAGTTGCCTAGCACAGATACGCAGTATTTT.

This clonotype was seen more than once but under ten times. The chain employs TRBV2 and TRBJ2-5; 7 positions agree with TRBD2. The CDR3 is 15 amino acids. CDR1 is SNHLY and CDR2 is FYNNEI in the germline V gene. Unmatched junction bases numbered 12, after V lost 6 bases and J lost 5 bases. The chain's CDR3 is CASSWEGGLAETQYF. The DNA of the CDR3 is TGTGCCAGCAGCTGGGAGGGCGGGCTTGCGGAGACCCAGTACTTC.

The genes are TRBV20-1 and TRBJ2-4; 7 bases line up with TRBD1. Germline values: CDR1 DFQATT, CDR2 SNEGSKA (reference sequence). V shed 4 bases and J 7 bases; nucleotides not matched to a gene: 10. The CDR3 has 14 residues. CDR3 loop: CSATDPRGMNIQYF. The CDR3 region has the DNA TGCAGTGCTACAGACCCCAGGGGGATGAACATTCAGTACTTC.

The DNA for the CDR3 is TGCAGTGCTAGGAACGGACTCCCCTCCTACAATGAGCAGTTCTTC. Its protein product is CSARNGLPSYNEQFF. The chain is built from TRBV20-1 and TRBJ2-1; possible D gene TRBD2, 5 bases. CDR1 is DFQATT, CDR2 SNEGSKA, per germline (reference sequence). V dropped 3 bases and J dropped 0 bases, with 12 bases sitting between them. The CDR3 covers 15 residues.

This clonotype appeared many times. The chain employs TRBV12-3 or TRBV12-4 and TRBJ2-1; D perhaps matches TRBD1 (5 bases). V lost 7 bases and J lost 4, with 5 bases in between. The CDR3 extends over 11 amino acids. The CDR3 protein is CASKGYNEQFF. CDR3 coding DNA: TGTGCCAGCAAGGGGTACAATGAGCAGTTCTTC.

This clonotype has more than one count but fewer than ten. The chain links TRBV27 to TRBJ2-7, with TRBD1 matching over 8 bases. The CDR3 totals 16 residues. With V trimmed by 8 bases and J by 1 base, 13 bases remained unmatched. Looked up from germline, CDR1 is MNHEY and CDR2 is SMNVEV (reference sequence). The CDR3 bases are TGTGCCAGCGTGCCCCAGGGGGCGTTTGCATCCTACGAGCAGTACGTC. It yields the protein CASVPQGAFASYEQYV.

The rearrangement uses TRBV11-2 and TRBJ2-6; 15 positions match TRBD2. V shed 4 bases, J shed 4 bases, and the junction held 5 bases outside the gene matches. The length of the CDR3 is 18 residues. Germline V gene data show CDR1 as SGHAT and CDR2 as FQNNGV. Here the CDR3 reads CASSSGLAGGSGANVLTF. The CDR3 bases are TGTGCCAGCAGCTCAGGACTAGCGGGAGGGTCAGGGGCCAACGTCCTGACTTTC.

The V gene is TRBV12-3 or TRBV12-4, the J gene TRBJ2-1; maybe TRBD2 (7 bases). The CDR3 runs to 17 residues. V lost 4 bases to trimming and J lost 0 bases, with 16 bases between them. The CDR3 sequence: CASSSLGGGSSYNEQFF. The CDR3 DNA follows: TGTGCCAGCAGTTCCCTGGGGGGCGGGAGCTCCTACAATGAGCAGTTCTTC.

This clonotype was picked up a small number of times. V gene TRBV20-1 combines with J gene TRBJ1-6, with D unresolved. The CDR3 loop spans 14 amino acids. Germline CDR1 and CDR2: DFQATT and SNEGSKA (reference sequence). V lost 4 bases, J lost 7 bases, and 14 bases lay in between. CDR3 DNA sequence: TGCAGTGCTAAAAACCCTAGGCTCAATTCACCCCTCCACTTT. The encoded protein is CSAKNPRLNSPLHF.

This clonotype was detected a few times. The genes are TRBV24-1 and TRBJ2-1; 7 bases map to TRBD1. CDR3 length: 15 amino acids. V dropped 3 bases and J dropped 0; count of bases not matched to a gene: 1. CDR1 and CDR2 from the germline V gene are KGHDR and SFDVKD. CDR3 region: CATSDRTGSYNEQFF. The CDR3 DNA reads TGTGCCACCAGTGATCGGACAGGCTCCTACAATGAGCAGTTCTTC.